The clone carrying this T cell receptor beta chain has just one count. The antigen remains undetermined. The sample belongs to a study of human thymus T cells. Whole-study results and caveats: Thymic repertoires of unrelated individuals were reported in related research to overlap highly. Across thymic and blood repertoires, the usage of V and J genes appeared to be biased.

Corrective heart surgery yielded resections, and these provided the thymus tissue. The sample donors, healthy Finnish infants, were having corrective surgery for congenital heart defects. The method was immunoSEQ multiplex PCR; TCRdb's version includes in-frame clones alone and lacks a portion of them. Counted here are about 130,000 clones, about 95% occurring once; the ten biggest clones make up roughly 0.024%. The V end was cut by 10 bases, the J end by 4 bases, with 23 bases between. This CDR3 is 15 amino acids long. The germline CDR1 and CDR2 sequences are MNHNS and SASEGT. The sequenced material came from thymus tissue. This receptor was taken from a boy under two years old with a congenital heart defect but otherwise immunologically healthy. The genes are TRBV6-1 and TRBJ2-7; D gene ambiguous. CDR3: CATDWLIGEIYEQYF. The CDR3 region has the DNA TGTGCCACCGACTGGTTGATAGGTGAAATTTACGAGCAGTACTTC.